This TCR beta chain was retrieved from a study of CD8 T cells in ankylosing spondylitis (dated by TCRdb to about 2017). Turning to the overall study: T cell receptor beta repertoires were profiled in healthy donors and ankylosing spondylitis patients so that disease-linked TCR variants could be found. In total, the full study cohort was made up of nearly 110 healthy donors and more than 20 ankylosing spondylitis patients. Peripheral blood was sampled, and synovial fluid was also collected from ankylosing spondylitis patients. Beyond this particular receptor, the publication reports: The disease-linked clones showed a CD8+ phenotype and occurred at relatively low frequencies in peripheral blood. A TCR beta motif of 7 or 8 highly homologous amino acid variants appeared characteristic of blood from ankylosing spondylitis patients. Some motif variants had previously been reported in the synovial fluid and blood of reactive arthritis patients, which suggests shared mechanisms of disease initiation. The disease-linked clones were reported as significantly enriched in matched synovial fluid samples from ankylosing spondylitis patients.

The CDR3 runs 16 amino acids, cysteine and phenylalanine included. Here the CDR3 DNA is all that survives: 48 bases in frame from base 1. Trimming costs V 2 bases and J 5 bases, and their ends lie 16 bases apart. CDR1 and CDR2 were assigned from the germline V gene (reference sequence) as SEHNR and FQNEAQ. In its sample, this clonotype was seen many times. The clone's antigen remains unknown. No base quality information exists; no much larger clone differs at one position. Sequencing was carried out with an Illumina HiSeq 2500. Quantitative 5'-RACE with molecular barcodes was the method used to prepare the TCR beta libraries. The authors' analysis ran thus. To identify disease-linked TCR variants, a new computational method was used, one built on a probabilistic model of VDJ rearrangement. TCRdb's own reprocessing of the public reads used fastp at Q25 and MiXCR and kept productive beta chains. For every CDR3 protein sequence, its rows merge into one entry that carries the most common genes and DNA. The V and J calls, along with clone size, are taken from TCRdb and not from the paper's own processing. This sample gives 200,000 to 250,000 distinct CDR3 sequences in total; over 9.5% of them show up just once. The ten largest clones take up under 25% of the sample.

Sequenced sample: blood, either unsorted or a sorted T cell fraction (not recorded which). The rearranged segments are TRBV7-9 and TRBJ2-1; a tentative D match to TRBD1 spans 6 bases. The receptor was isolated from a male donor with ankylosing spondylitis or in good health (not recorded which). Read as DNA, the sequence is TGTGCCAGCAGCTTAACCGGTGGGACACCCCACAATGAGCAGTTCTTC. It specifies CASSLTGGTPHNEQFF.